The 23 T cell receptor beta chains listed next were all sequenced from one sample in a study of technical replicates of blood from a few donors. The repertoire was sequenced with immunoSEQ multiplex PCR; TCRdb's copy has only in-frame clones and lacks some. Among under 85,000 clones listed, around 88% were seen once. The source material was PBMCs. Receptor source: a human donor in good health. Some clones in this sample may be carry-over from other donors' samples.

V and J are TRBV5-1 and TRBJ2-3; 10 nucleotides align to TRBD2. With V trimmed by 4 bases and J by 0 bases, 5 bases remained unmatched. Germline V gene lookup returns CDR1 SGHRS and CDR2 YFSETQ. This CDR3 spans 16 amino acids. CDR3 protein: CASSPRTSGSTDTQYF. The CDR3 nucleotides read TGCGCCAGCAGCCCAAGGACTAGCGGTAGCACAGATACGCAGTATTTT. Combining the CDR3 with reference TRBV5-1 and TRBJ2-3 gives the whole variable domain KAGVTQTPRYLIKTRGQQVTLSCSPISGHRSVSWYQQTPGQGLQFLFEYFSETQRNKGNFPGRFSGRQFSNSRSEMNVSTLELGDSALYLCASSPRTSGSTDTQYFGPGTRLTVL.

The chain combines TRBV4-1 with TRBJ2-1; 15 bases agree with TRBD2. The germline V gene has CDR1 MGHRA and CDR2 YSYEKL. V shed 7 bases and J 0 bases; nucleotides not matched to a gene: 4. CDR3 length equals 17 residues. The CDR3 loop reads CASIGLAGGSSYNEQFF. CDR3 DNA sequence: TGCGCCAGCATCGGACTAGCGGGAGGGAGCTCCTACAATGAGCAGTTCTTC.

The count of this clone is one. This chain joins TRBV10-3 and TRBJ2-7; 9 bases map to TRBD1. The CDR3 loop spans 14 amino acids. J gave up 3 bases and V 4 bases, and 4 bases lay outside the gene matches. Germline V gene lookup returns CDR1 ENHRY and CDR2 SYGVKD. The CDR3 bases are TGTGCCATCAGTGTAGGGGACAGGGACTACGAGCAGTACTTC. Encoded protein: CAISVGDRDYEQYF.

The chain recombines TRBV7-9 with TRBJ2-7; possible D gene TRBD2, 6 bases. The germline gives CDR1 SEHNR, CDR2 FQNEAQ (reference sequence). The CDR3 covers 13 residues. V lost 5 bases and J lost 3, with 11 bases in between. This CDR3 is CASSRAGSYEQYF. The CDR3 DNA follows: TGTGCCAGCAGCCGTGCGGGGAGCTACGAGCAGTACTTC.

The chain employs TRBV19 and TRBJ2-1; 14 bases agree with TRBD2. The germline gives CDR1 LNHDA, CDR2 SQIVND (reference sequence). The CDR3 loop spans 17 amino acids. Germline trimming cut 7 bases from V and 10 bases from J; bases unmatched to any gene: 15. CDR3 coding DNA: TGTGCCAGTATCGGAAGACTAGCGGGAGGGCCTGCGTCCGAGCAGTTCTTC. Translation: CASIGRLAGGPASEQFF.

The rearrangement links TRBV25-1 to TRBJ1-4; 9 nucleotides match TRBD1. The trim removed 3 bases at V and 6 bases at J, leaving 5 bases unmatched. Germline CDR1 is MGHDK and CDR2 is SYGVNS. This CDR3 region has 15 residues. The CDR3 here is CASSDVQGADEKLFF. The CDR3 bases are TGTGCCAGCAGTGACGTACAGGGGGCGGATGAAAAACTGTTTTTT.

By share, this clone ranks as medium-sized. The chain joins TRBV7-3 to TRBJ2-1; 7 bases agree with TRBD2. The CDR3 runs to 17 residues. Trimming cost V 5 bases and J 8 bases; bases outside gene matches: 18. Germline CDR1 and CDR2: SGHTA and FQGTGA. For the CDR3, the DNA is TGTGCCAGCAGCCCCTATCCGGGACTAACGACCAGAGATGAGCAGTTCTTC. Amino acid sequence: CASSPYPGLTTRDEQFF.

CDR3 amino acids: CATGGGLSYEQYF. The CDR3 nucleotides are TGTGCCACCGGGGGGGGGCTTTCCTACGAGCAGTACTTC. The rearrangement joins TRBV7-6 to TRBJ2-7; 8 bases map to TRBD2. The J segment lost 1 base and the V segment lost 10 bases, leaving 6 bases of the junction unmatched. This CDR3 is 13 amino acids long. Germline V gene data show CDR1 as SGHVS and CDR2 as FNYEAQ.

This clone has only a few counts. The rearrangement uses TRBV5-5 and TRBJ1-1; weak D call: TRBD1 (5 bases). V shed 7 bases and J shed 1 base, with 11 bases lying between them. The CDR3 runs to 13 residues. The V gene's germline CDR1 is SGHKS and CDR2 YYEKEE (reference sequence). The CDR3 sequence is CASGLQANTEAFF. CDR3 nucleotides: TGTGCCAGCGGACTACAGGCGAACACTGAAGCTTTCTTT.

The CDR3 DNA sequence: TGTGCCAGTCGAGGGCGCACAGATACGCAGTATTTT. This translates into CASRGRTDTQYF. J is TRBJ2-3 and V is TRBV19; D perhaps matches TRBD2 (5 bases). V was cut by 8 bases and J by 1 base, with 7 bases left in between. Germline V lookup: CDR1 LNHDA, CDR2 SQIVND (reference sequence). The CDR3 totals 12 residues.

The rearrangement uses TRBV18 and TRBJ2-2; possible D gene TRBD1, 5 bases. There are 16 residues in the CDR3. Trimming cost V 0 bases and J 6 bases, with 14 bases left between them. CDR1 is KGHSH, CDR2 LQKENI, per germline. CDR3 amino acids: CASSPPERTTAGELFF. The CDR3 bases are TGTGCCAGCTCACCACCGGAACGGACAACAGCCGGGGAGCTGTTTTTT.

This clone rates as medium-sized (0.01 to 0.1%). This chain joins TRBV27 and TRBJ1-2, with 10 positions matching TRBD1. Germline assignment: CDR1 MNHEY and CDR2 SMNVEV (reference sequence). The junction had 3 bases not matched to a gene; V was cut back by 5 bases and J by 3 bases. CDR3 size: 14 residues. Here the CDR3 reads CASSRDRGDYGYTF. The CDR3 DNA sequence: TGTGCCAGCAGTAGGGACAGGGGAGACTATGGCTACACCTTC.

V is TRBV6-5 and J is TRBJ2-7; 7 bases are a match to TRBD1. Germline values: CDR1 MNHEY, CDR2 SVGAGI. V lost 5 bases to trimming and J lost 5 bases; unmatched junction nucleotides: 6. This CDR3 contains 13 residues. The DNA for the CDR3 is TGTGCCAGCAGTCGTCAGGGGGTCCACGAGCAGTACTTC. It is translated as CASSRQGVHEQYF.

The chain has TRBV9 and TRBJ2-3; 9 nucleotides match TRBD2. The CDR3 totals 16 residues. Germline assignment: CDR1 SGDLS and CDR2 YYNGEE. V lost 0 bases and J lost 4; bases outside the gene matches: 6. As DNA, the CDR3 is TGTGCCAGCAGCGTAGCCAGCGGGGGGTACGCAGATACGCAGTATTTT. It encodes CASSVASGGYADTQYF.

This chain joins TRBV5-6 and TRBJ1-1; 8 bases agree with TRBD1. The CDR3 covers 14 residues. Germline assignment: CDR1 SGHDT and CDR2 YYEEEE. Losses at the gene ends were 2 bases for V and 6 bases for J; bases not matched to a gene: 6. CDR3 nucleotides: TGTGCCAGCAGCTTAAGACAGGGGATATCTGAAGCTTTCTTT. Translation: CASSLRQGISEAFF.

The chain links TRBV5-1 to TRBJ1-1, with 8 bases aligning to TRBD1. Germline loops: CDR1 SGHRS, CDR2 YFSETQ. CDR3 length: 15 residues. V was clipped by 4 bases and J by 1 base; unmatched bases: 6. CDR3 protein: CASSKRTGKNTEAFF. In nucleotides, the CDR3 is TGCGCCAGCAGCAAAAGGACAGGGAAGAACACTGAAGCTTTCTTT.

The chain has TRBV6-5 and TRBJ1-3; unclear D gene. The CDR3 has 15 amino acids. V lost 0 bases and J lost 4, with 10 bases in between. From germline, CDR1 is MNHEY and CDR2 SVGAGI. In DNA, the CDR3 is TGTGCCAGCAGTTACTCGACCCGGAGAGGAAACACCATATATTTT. As protein: CASSYSTRRGNTIYF.

The chain is built from TRBV14 and TRBJ2-3, with 8 positions matching TRBD1. Looked up from germline, CDR1 is SGHDN and CDR2 is FVKESK. Unmatched junction bases numbered 7, after V lost 0 bases and J lost 5 bases. The CDR3 totals 16 residues. The CDR3 nucleotides read TGTGCCAGCAGCCAAGATCTCGGACAGGGAAGAGATACGCAGTATTTT. It encodes CASSQDLGQGRDTQYF.

This clone came up a few times. J is TRBJ1-5 and V is TRBV11-2; D is unresolved. This CDR3 is built from 13 residues. Trimming pared 0 bases from V and 6 bases from J, leaving 6 bases between. Germline V gene sequence: CDR1 SGHAT, CDR2 FQNNGV. Here the CDR3 DNA reads TGTGCCAGCAGCTTAGATCGAGGTCAGCCCCAGCATTTT. Translation: CASSLDRGQPQHF.

V usage is TRBV6-4 and J usage is TRBJ2-1, with 8 bases fitting TRBD2. After removal of 3 bases from V and 0 bases from J, the junction contained 7 bases not matched to a gene. Germline V CDR1 and CDR2: MRHNA, SNTAGT. The CDR3 covers 17 residues. This CDR3 is CASSDTGGASSYNEQFF. The CDR3 DNA reads as TGTGCCAGCAGTGATACCGGGGGGGCGAGCTCCTACAATGAGCAGTTCTTC.

The chain couples TRBV6-5 to TRBJ2-3; the D is unclear. V lost 2 bases and J lost 1, with 4 bases in between. Per germline, CDR1 MNHEY and CDR2 SVGAGI. This CDR3 spans 13 amino acids. The CDR3 here is CASSYAGTDTQYF. The CDR3 DNA sequence: TGTGCCAGCAGTTACGCAGGCACAGATACGCAGTATTTT.

The chain combines TRBV11-2 with TRBJ1-2; TRBD1 matches at 7 bases. Trimming at V came to 0 bases and at J to 8 bases, leaving 9 bases not matched to a gene. The germline V gene encodes CDR1 SGHAT and CDR2 FQNNGV. The CDR3 extends over 15 amino acids. CDR3 bases: TGTGCCAGCAGCTTAGATCGAAGACAGGGCGGAGGCTACACCTTC. Translating gives CASSLDRRQGGGYTF.

This chain joins TRBV7-9 and TRBJ2-1; the D is unclear. Germline-derived CDR1 and CDR2 are SEHNR and FQNEAQ (reference sequence). This CDR3 contains 16 residues. V dropped 5 bases and J dropped 4 bases, with 18 bases sitting between them. The CDR3 nucleotides are TGTGCCAGCAGCGACCCTCCCCGGGTTGGATACAATGAGCAGTTCTTC. It specifies CASSDPPRVGYNEQFF.